The 22 T cell receptor beta chains listed next were all sequenced from one sample in a study of cytomegalovirus exposure and HLA in healthy donors. Only in-frame clones appear in the TCRdb table, and some are missing; sequencing was by immunoSEQ multiplex PCR. The sample yields fewer than 140,000 clones, 88% seen once. Sequences were obtained from PBMCs. Every receptor here comes from a woman under 30 in good health and CMV-seropositive.

This clone was recorded only once. V usage is TRBV18 and J usage is TRBJ1-2, with D hard to call. Germline V gene lookup returns CDR1 KGHSH and CDR2 LQKENI. V was trimmed by 8 bases and J by 14 bases, leaving 24 bases between them. This CDR3 spans 13 amino acids. The CDR3 coding sequence is TGTGCCAGCCTCCGACCAGGACTTATCTCTCCTACCTTC. It encodes CASLRPGLISPTF.

V is TRBV19 and J is TRBJ1-1, with TRBD1 identical over 7 bases. The CDR3 spans 14 residues. The germline V gene encodes CDR1 LNHDA and CDR2 SQIVND (reference sequence). V gave up 6 bases and J gave up 2 bases; unmatched junction bases: 6. The CDR3 DNA sequence: TGTGCCAGTAGCCATGGGACAGAAAACACTGAAGCTTTCTTT. Its translation is CASSHGTENTEAFF.

The genes are TRBV6-1 and TRBJ1-4, with D perhaps TRBD1 (5 bases). CDR3 length equals 15 residues. With 1 base removed from V and 3 bases from J, the gap between germline ends came to 9 bases. CDR1 and CDR2 (germline): MNHNS, SASEGT. The CDR3 loop reads CASSEEGSANEKLFF. CDR3 DNA sequence: TGTGCCAGCAGTGAAGAGGGGTCGGCTAATGAAAAACTGTTTTTT.

In its sample, this clone was seen a few times. One junction end does not reproduce the germline sequence, and a read error may be involved. The chain links TRBV28 to TRBJ1-2; D is undetermined. Germline V gene data show CDR1 as MDHEN and CDR2 as SYDVKM. The CDR3 runs to 13 residues. The CDR3 loop is CASSLRRVSTGSF. The CDR3 DNA sequence: TGTGCCAGCAGTTTAAGGCGGGTTTCGACGGGCAGCTTC.

This clone was observed once. Written as DNA, the CDR3 is TGTGCCAGCAGGTACACAGGGTACACTGAAGCTTTCTTT. Protein product: CASRYTGYTEAFF. The V call is TRBV27, the J call TRBJ1-1; tentative D call: TRBD1 (6 bases). Germline lookup yields CDR1 MNHEY and CDR2 SMNVEV (reference sequence). The CDR3 is 13 amino acids. V lost 6 bases and J 3 bases, leaving 11 bases between the germline ends.

The genes are TRBV2 and TRBJ1-2; 11 nucleotides match TRBD1. The CDR3 sequence is 17 residues long. V dropped 6 bases and J dropped 4; count of bases not matched to a gene: 13. Germline CDR1 is SNHLY and CDR2 is FYNNEI. The CDR3 region has the DNA TGTGCCAGCAGGGCACGAGGACAGGGGGCCGTAGGCTATGGCTACACCTTC. This gives the protein CASRARGQGAVGYGYTF. Drawing the rest from reference TRBV2 and TRBJ1-2, the complete variable domain is EPEVTQTPSHQVTQMGQEVILRCVPISNHLYFYWYRQILGQKVEFLVSFYNNEISEKSEIFDDQFSVERPDGSNFTLKIRSTKLEDSAMYFCASRARGQGAVGYGYTFGSGTRLTVV.

The gene calls are TRBV9 and TRBJ2-1; 9 nucleotides align to TRBD1. Germline V gives CDR1 SGDLS, CDR2 YYNGEE. The CDR3 length is 19 residues. Trimming cost V 0 bases and J 0 bases; bases outside gene matches: 10. CDR3 amino acids: CASSVARDRDPHSYNEQFF. DNA of the CDR3: TGTGCCAGCAGCGTAGCCCGGGACAGGGACCCCCACTCCTACAATGAGCAGTTCTTC. The full variable domain, rest sourced from reference TRBV9 and TRBJ2-1, is DSGVTQTPKHLITATGQRVTLRCSPRSGDLSVYWYQQSLDQGLQFLIQYYNGEERAKGNILERFSAQQFPDLHSELNLSSLELGDSALYFCASSVARDRDPHSYNEQFFGPGTRLTVL.

V usage is TRBV6-5 and J usage is TRBJ1-6, with 7 bases aligning to TRBD1. The CDR3 covers 14 residues. Germline CDR1 is MNHEY and CDR2 is SVGAGI. V shed 6 bases, J shed 5 bases, and the junction held 4 bases outside the gene matches. Here the CDR3 DNA reads TGTGCCAGCAGCCGGGACAGAGATAATTCACCCCTCCACTTT. Protein product: CASSRDRDNSPLHF.

The genes are TRBV19 and TRBJ1-2; no clear D. The CDR3 is 11 residues long. Germline values: CDR1 LNHDA, CDR2 SQIVND (reference sequence). V was clipped by 8 bases and J by 4 bases, with 8 bases between them. CDR3 region: CASSVPYGYTF. The CDR3 DNA reads as TGTGCCAGTTCAGTCCCCTATGGCTACACCTTC.

The genes are TRBV19 and TRBJ2-2; 10 bases agree with TRBD1. Germline V gene data show CDR1 as LNHDA and CDR2 as SQIVND (reference sequence). The V and J ends lost 4 bases and 6 bases, in that order; junction bases with no gene match: 8. The CDR3 spans 16 residues. The CDR3 sequence: CASSSRWGQGSGELFF. As DNA, the CDR3 is TGTGCCAGTAGTAGCCGTTGGGGACAGGGGTCCGGGGAGCTGTTTTTT.

V is TRBV2 and J is TRBJ2-7, with D possibly TRBD1 on 6 matching bases. Deletions cut 6 bases from V and 2 bases from J, with 11 bases between. This CDR3 region has 13 residues. Germline loops: CDR1 SNHLY, CDR2 FYNNEI. The CDR3 DNA sequence: TGTGCCAGCAGAGGGACATTTCCCTACGAGCAGTACTTC. It specifies CASRGTFPYEQYF.

This sequence joins TRBV14 and TRBJ2-1; a weak D match, TRBD1 (6 bases). The CDR3 contains 13 residues. The germline V gene encodes CDR1 SGHDN and CDR2 FVKESK. Trimming removed 3 bases at V and 11 bases at J, with 14 bases between. The CDR3 nucleotides read TGTGCCAGCAGCCAGGAAAGTGGGGACAAGCAGTTCTTC. Translating gives CASSQESGDKQFF.

V is TRBV18 and J is TRBJ2-2; D is perhaps TRBD1 (5 bases). V lost 2 bases and J 2 bases, leaving 15 bases between the germline ends. This CDR3 is built from 17 residues. Germline lookup yields CDR1 KGHSH and CDR2 LQKENI. CDR3 residues: CASSPASGIGNTGELFF. The CDR3 DNA follows: TGTGCCAGCTCACCAGCGTCAGGGATTGGCAACACCGGGGAGCTGTTTTTT.

J is TRBJ2-2 and V is TRBV2, with 7 positions matching TRBD2. Per the germline V gene, CDR1 is SNHLY and CDR2 is FYNNEI. V shed 3 bases and J 6 bases; nucleotides not matched to a gene: 4. The CDR3 is 14 amino acids. The CDR3 bases are TGTGCCAGCAGTGACGTTGGACTAGCCGGGGAGCTGTTTTTT. It specifies CASSDVGLAGELFF. The full variable domain, rest sourced from reference TRBV2 and TRBJ2-2, is EPEVTQTPSHQVTQMGQEVILRCVPISNHLYFYWYRQILGQKVEFLVSFYNNEISEKSEIFDDQFSVERPDGSNFTLKIRSTKLEDSAMYFCASSDVGLAGELFFGEGSRLTVL.

The chain recombines TRBV5-1 with TRBJ2-5; 7 nucleotides agree with TRBD1. CDR3 length: 14 amino acids. Germline assignment: CDR1 SGHRS and CDR2 YFSETQ. Trimming at V came to 4 bases and at J to 3 bases, leaving 6 bases not matched to a gene. This chain's CDR3 is CASSPRTGEETQYF. CDR3 DNA: TGCGCCAGCAGCCCCAGAACAGGGGAAGAGACCCAGTACTTC.

The genes are TRBV6-6 and TRBJ1-2; 7 bases map to TRBD1. The ends lost 7 bases at V and 4 bases at J; junction bases unmatched: 3. The CDR3 spans 12 residues. From germline, CDR1 is MNHNY and CDR2 SVGAGI (reference sequence). The CDR3 protein is CASTGQSYGYTF. CDR3 nucleotides: TGTGCCAGCACGGGACAGTCCTATGGCTACACCTTC.

This clone came up once. The chain has TRBV15 and TRBJ2-2, with TRBD1 matching 8 bases. The junction had 5 bases not matched to a gene; V was cut back by 1 base and J by 4 bases. Per the germline V gene, CDR1 is LNHNV and CDR2 is YYDKDF (reference sequence). The CDR3 has 16 amino acids. The CDR3 sequence: CATSRGGTGLTGELFF. DNA of the CDR3: TGTGCCACCAGCAGAGGGGGGACAGGCCTCACCGGGGAGCTGTTTTTT.

The table lists this clone with a count of one. CDR3 amino acids: CSVDSSLSSGETQYF. The DNA of the CDR3 is TGCAGCGTTGACTCTAGCCTATCATCCGGAGAGACCCAGTACTTC. The chain has TRBV29-1 and TRBJ2-5; D might be TRBD2 (5 bases). Trimming removed 3 bases at V and 4 bases at J, with 18 bases between. The germline V gene encodes CDR1 SQVTM and CDR2 ANQGSEA. The CDR3 loop spans 15 amino acids. Using reference TRBV29-1 and TRBJ2-5 for the parts outside the CDR3, the full variable domain is SAVISQKPSRDICQRGTSLTIQCQVDSQVTMMFWYRQQPGQSLTLIATANQGSEATYESGFVIDKFPISRPNLTFSTLTVSNMSPEDSSIYLCSVDSSLSSGETQYFGPGTRLLVL.

The rearrangement links TRBV5-4 to TRBJ1-5, with D possibly matching TRBD1 (6 bases). V lost 0 bases, J lost 1 base, and 11 bases lay in between. CDR1 and CDR2 from the germline V gene are SGHNT and YYREEE (reference sequence). This CDR3 has 16 residues. CDR3 sequence (DNA): TGTGCCAGCAGCTTGGGGGGGCGTGGGAGCAATCAGCCCCAGCATTTT. Amino acids: CASSLGGRGSNQPQHF.

This clone appeared a few times. The chain joins TRBV2 to TRBJ1-6, with 7 bases aligning to TRBD1. The CDR3 spans 17 residues. From germline, CDR1 is SNHLY and CDR2 FYNNEI. V dropped 6 bases and J dropped 9; count of bases not matched to a gene: 17. CDR3 DNA: TGTGCCAGCAGCGTTGAAGGTCCGACAGGGTTTGGTTCACCCCTCCACTTT. Amino acid sequence: CASSVEGPTGFGSPLHF.

The gene calls are TRBV6-5 and TRBJ2-3; no reliable D call. Looked up from germline, CDR1 is MNHEY and CDR2 is SVGAGI. V was pared by 7 bases and J by 1 base, with 9 bases between. The CDR3 totals 13 residues. The CDR3 DNA is TGTGCCAGCAAATCAAGCGGCACAGATACGCAGTATTTT. Its protein is CASKSSGTDTQYF.

The chain carries TRBV18 and TRBJ2-3; possibly TRBD2 for D (6 bases). The CDR3 contains 17 residues. The V gene's germline CDR1 is KGHSH and CDR2 LQKENI. V lost 2 bases, J lost 0 bases, and 15 bases lay in between. CDR3 protein: CASSPKEAGPSTDTQYF. In DNA form, the CDR3 reads TGTGCCAGCTCACCAAAAGAGGCGGGACCTAGCACAGATACGCAGTATTTT.